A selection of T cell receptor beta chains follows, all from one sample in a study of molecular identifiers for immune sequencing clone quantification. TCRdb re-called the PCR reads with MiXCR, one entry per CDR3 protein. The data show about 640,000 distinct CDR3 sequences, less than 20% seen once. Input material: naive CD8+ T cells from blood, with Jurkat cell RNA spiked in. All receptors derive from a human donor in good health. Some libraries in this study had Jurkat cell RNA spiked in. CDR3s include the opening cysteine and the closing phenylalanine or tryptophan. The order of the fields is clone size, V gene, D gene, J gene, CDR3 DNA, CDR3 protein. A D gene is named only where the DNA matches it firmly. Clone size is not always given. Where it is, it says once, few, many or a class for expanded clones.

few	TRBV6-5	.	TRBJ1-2	TGTGCCAGCAGTTTCCGGGACACTTCCTATTATGGCTACACCTTC	CASSFRDTSYYGYTF
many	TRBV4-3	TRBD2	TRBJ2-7	TGCGCCAGCAGCCAGGGGACTAGCAGAGGCTACGAGCAGTACTTC	CASSQGTSRGYEQYF
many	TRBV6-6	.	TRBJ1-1	TGTGCCAGCAGTTATGGGGGTCCTGAAGCTTTCTTT	CASSYGGPEAFF
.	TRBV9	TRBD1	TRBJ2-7	TGTGCCAGCAGCGTCCGGGACAGACACTACGAGCAGTACTTC	CASSVRDRHYEQYF
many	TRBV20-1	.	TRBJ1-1	TGCAGTGCTAGAGGTTATGGGGGCACTGAAGCTTTCTTT	CSARGYGGTEAFF
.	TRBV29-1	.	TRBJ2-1	TGCAGCGTTGAAGATCTGGGACCCTACAATGAGCAGTTCTTC	CSVEDLGPYNEQFF
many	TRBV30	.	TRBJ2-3	TGTGCCTGGAATAGGCAGGGCACAGATACGCAGTATTTT	CAWNRQGTDTQYF
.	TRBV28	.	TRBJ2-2	TGTGCCAGCTCCCACAGGGTTAGCAGCGGGGAGCTGTTTTTT	CASSHRVSSGELFF
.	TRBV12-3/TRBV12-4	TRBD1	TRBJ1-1	TGTGCTAGCAGTTATGGGACAGGGATTAACACTGAAGCTTTCTTT	CASSYGTGINTEAFF
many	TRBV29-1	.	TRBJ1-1	TGCAGCGTTGAGGGGCTGGACACTGAAGCTTTCTTT	CSVEGLDTEAFF
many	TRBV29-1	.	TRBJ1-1	TGCAGCGCAGAGGGGGGCAGCTTGAACACTGAAGCTTTCTTT	CSAEGGSLNTEAFF
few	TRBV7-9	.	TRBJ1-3	TGTGCCAGCAGCCCAAGGGACACCAACCTGGCACGAAACACCATATATTTT	CASSPRDTNLARNTIYF
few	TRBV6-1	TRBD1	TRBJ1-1	TGTGCCAGCAGCCCCTGGGACAGCAACACTGAAGCTTTCTTT	CASSPWDSNTEAFF
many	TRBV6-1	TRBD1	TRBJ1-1	TGTGCCAGCAGTGAAGAAGAGTTGAACAGGGGTATGATGAACACTGAAGCTTTCTTT	CASSEEELNRGMMNTEAFF
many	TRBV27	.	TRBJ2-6	TGTGCCAGCAGTTCCGACCCCGGCAGGGTTAAAACTGGGGCCAACGTCCTGACTTTC	CASSSDPGRVKTGANVLTF
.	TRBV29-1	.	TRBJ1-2	TGCAGCGTTGAAGATCGGCAGGGGACCGGCTACACCTTC	CSVEDRQGTGYTF
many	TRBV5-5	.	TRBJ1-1	TGTGCCAGCAGCTCGGAGGGACGGACGAACACTGAAGCTTTCTTT	CASSSEGRTNTEAFF
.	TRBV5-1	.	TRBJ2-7	TGCGCCAGCAGCTCGGGGTTGGGGTCGAGCTCCTACGAGCAGTACTTC	CASSSGLGSSSYEQYF
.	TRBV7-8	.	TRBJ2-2	TGTGCCAGCAGCTTACGCTCCCGGGGGAAAAGGACGGGGGAGCTGTTTTTT	CASSLRSRGKRTGELFF
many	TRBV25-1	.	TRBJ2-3	TGTGCCAGCAGTGAACTGGCCTACACAGATACGCAGTATTTT	CASSELAYTDTQYF
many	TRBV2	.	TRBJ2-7	TGTGCCAGCAGCCCAGGGAGTAATTACGAGCAGTACTTC	CASSPGSNYEQYF
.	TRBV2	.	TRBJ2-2	TGTGCCAGGGGTGAGGGCCTTAAATCCGGGGAGCTGTTTTTT	CARGEGLKSGELFF
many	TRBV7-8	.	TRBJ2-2	TGTGCCAGCAGCTTCGACGATGAGTACACCGGGGAGCTGTTTTTT	CASSFDDEYTGELFF
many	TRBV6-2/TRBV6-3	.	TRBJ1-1	TGTGCCAGCAGTGCAGGTCGAGTGACTGAAGCTTTCTTT	CASSAGRVTEAFF
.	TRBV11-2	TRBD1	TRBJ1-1	TGTGCCAGCAGCTTTGACAGGGGGGAGGGGACTGAAGCTTTCTTT	CASSFDRGEGTEAFF
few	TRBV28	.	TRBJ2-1	TGTGCCAGCAGTTTACTGAGTGGGGGTAATGAGCAGTTCTTC	CASSLLSGGNEQFF
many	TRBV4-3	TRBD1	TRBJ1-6	TGCGCCAGCAGCCAAGACGGGACAGGGTTTTCACCCCTCCACTTT	CASSQDGTGFSPLHF
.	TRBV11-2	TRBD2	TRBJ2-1	TGTGCCAGCAGCTTAGTGGCTAGCGGGGGGTATGAGCAGTTCTTC	CASSLVASGGYEQFF
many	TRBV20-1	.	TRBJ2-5	TGCAGTGCTCGACAGTTGTACCAAGAGACCCAGTACTTC	CSARQLYQETQYF
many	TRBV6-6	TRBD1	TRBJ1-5	TGTGCCAGCAGTGGTGGGACAGGGGGTGCTCAGCCCCAGCATTTT	CASSGGTGGAQPQHF
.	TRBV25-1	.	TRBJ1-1	TGTGCCAGCAGTAGAATCACAGGGAGGAACACTGAAGCTTTCTTT	CASSRITGRNTEAFF
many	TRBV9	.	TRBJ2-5	TGTGCCAGCAGCGTAACCCAGGGGATGGGAGGCCAAGAGACCCAGTACTTC	CASSVTQGMGGQETQYF
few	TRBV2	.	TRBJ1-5	TGTGCCAGCAGCGAACCGTTTGGGGGCACTCAGCCCCAGCATTTT	CASSEPFGGTQPQHF
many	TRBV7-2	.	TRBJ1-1	TGTGCCAGCAGCTTAGTGCACGGTAATGAAGCTTTCTTT	CASSLVHGNEAFF
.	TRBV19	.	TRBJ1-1	TGTGCCAGTAGTATAGCACGACCGACGAACACTGAAGCTTTCTTT	CASSIARPTNTEAFF
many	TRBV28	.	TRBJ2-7	TGTGCCAGCAGTCTTGGGACGGACGGCTCCTACGAGCAGTACTTC	CASSLGTDGSYEQYF
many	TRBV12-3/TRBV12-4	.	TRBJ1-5	TGTGCCAGCAGTTCCCTCGGGGCGGGGGGGAATCAGCCCCAGCATTTT	CASSSLGAGGNQPQHF
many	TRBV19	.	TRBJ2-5	TGTGCCAGTAGTATCGCAAACAGGGAAGAGACCCAGTACTTC	CASSIANREETQYF
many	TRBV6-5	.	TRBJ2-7	TGTGCCAGCAGCCCGGGACAAGACTACGAGCAGTACTTC	CASSPGQDYEQYF